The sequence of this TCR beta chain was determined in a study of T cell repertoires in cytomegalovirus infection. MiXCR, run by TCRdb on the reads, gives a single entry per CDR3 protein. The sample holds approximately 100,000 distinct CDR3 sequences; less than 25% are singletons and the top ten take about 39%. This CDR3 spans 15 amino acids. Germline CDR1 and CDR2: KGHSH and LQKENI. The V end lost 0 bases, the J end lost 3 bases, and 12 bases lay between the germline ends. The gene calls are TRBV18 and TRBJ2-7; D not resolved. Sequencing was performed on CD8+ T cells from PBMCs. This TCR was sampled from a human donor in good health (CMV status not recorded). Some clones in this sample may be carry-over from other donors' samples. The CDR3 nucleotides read TGTGCCAGCTCACCACCGGGCGTGGTGGGCTACGAGCAGTACTTC. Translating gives CASSPPGVVGYEQYF.